Following are 19 T cell receptor beta chains from one sample sequenced in a study of cytomegalovirus exposure and HLA in healthy donors. PCR primers comprised 60 Vbeta and 13 Jbeta primers. TCRdb's table, derived via immunoSEQ multiplex PCR, lists solely in-frame clones and lacks some. The data contain approximately 190,000 clones, 70% to 85% of them singletons. Input material: PBMCs. The source of these receptors is a boy aged 2 to 9 in good health and CMV-seronegative.

This clone was seen just once. This chain connects TRBV6-5 to TRBJ1-3; 8 nucleotides line up with TRBD1. The CDR3 runs 15 residues. The V gene end was trimmed by 2 bases and the J gene end by 13 bases; junction bases not matched to a gene: 13. Germline V gene sequence: CDR1 MNHEY, CDR2 SVGAGI. This CDR3 is CASSYNLVQGASIYF. The CDR3 DNA reads TGTGCCAGCAGTTACAATTTAGTTCAGGGGGCTTCAATATATTTT.

The chain couples TRBV7-2 to TRBJ2-1; tentative D call: TRBD1 (5 bases). This CDR3 has 13 residues. The V and J ends lost 2 bases and 7 bases respectively, with 9 bases between them. Germline-derived CDR1 and CDR2 are SGHTA and FQGNSA. Here the CDR3 reads CASSLIRTNEQFF. The CDR3 coding sequence is TGTGCCAGCAGCTTAATCCGGACAAATGAGCAGTTCTTC.

V is TRBV6-1 and J is TRBJ1-6, with 9 bases aligning to TRBD1. Germline V CDR1 and CDR2: MNHNS, SASEGT. The CDR3 is 15 amino acids. The junction had 7 bases not matched to a gene; V was cut back by 4 bases and J by 9 bases. The CDR3 region is CASSAPDRGSSPLHF. CDR3 coding DNA: TGTGCCAGCAGTGCCCCTGACAGGGGGAGTTCACCCCTCCACTTT.

In DNA, the CDR3 is TGCGCCAGCAGCCCGTTGAGGCGGGGGGGACTCGACAATGAGCAGTTCTTC. It yields the protein CASSPLRRGGLDNEQFF. The chain couples TRBV4-1 to TRBJ2-1, with 9 bases matching TRBD2. V shed 4 bases and J 5 bases; nucleotides not matched to a gene: 12. From germline, CDR1 is MGHRA and CDR2 YSYEKL. This CDR3 has 17 residues.

This clone appeared a single time. V gene TRBV7-9 combines with J gene TRBJ2-7, with 12 bases lining up with TRBD2. The CDR3 has 17 residues. Germline CDR1 and CDR2: SEHNR and FQNEAQ (reference sequence). V gave up 5 bases and J gave up 2 bases; unmatched junction bases: 10. The CDR3 loop reads CASSPTPSSGGAYEQYF. Written as DNA, the CDR3 is TGTGCCAGCAGCCCAACCCCTTCTAGCGGGGGGGCCTACGAGCAGTACTTC.

About this clone: One end of the junction varies from germline; a read error may be responsible. The genes are TRBV2 and TRBJ1-2; 8 bases line up with TRBD1. The V gene's germline CDR1 is SNHLY and CDR2 FYNNEI. The CDR3 consists of 13 residues. The CDR3 DNA reads TGTGCCAGCAGAGAAGGGTCAGGGGGCGGCTACACCTTC. It codes for CASREGSGGGYTF.

The chain is built from TRBV7-3 and TRBJ2-1; tentative D call: TRBD2 (7 bases). CDR3 length: 15 residues. The germline V and J ends were trimmed by 2 bases and 4 bases, with 12 bases remaining between them. Germline V gene lookup returns CDR1 SGHTA and CDR2 FQGTGA. The CDR3 nucleotides read TGTGCCAGCAGCTTATACGGGGGGCCATACAATGAGCAGTTCTTC. Residues: CASSLYGGPYNEQFF.

This chain uses TRBV7-2 with TRBJ2-3; D unresolved. Germline V gives CDR1 SGHTA, CDR2 FQGNSA. The CDR3 runs 16 residues. Deletions cut 1 base from V and 6 bases from J, with 17 bases between. The CDR3 nucleotides read TGTGCCAGCAGCTTAGGGGTATTAGACTTGATTGATACGCAGTATTTT. Protein: CASSLGVLDLIDTQYF.

The chain employs TRBV7-8 and TRBJ1-5; TRBD1 agrees at 9 bases. The CDR3 is 15 amino acids. CDR1 SGHVS and CDR2 FQNEAQ come from the germline V gene. The V segment lost 6 bases and the J segment 6 bases; nucleotides outside the gene matches: 9. Here the CDR3 DNA reads TGTGCCAGCAGACCCGGGACAGGGCAAGGTCAGCCCCAGCATTTT. Its translation: CASRPGTGQGQPQHF.

The chain carries TRBV15 and TRBJ1-5; D perhaps matches TRBD1 (5 bases). This CDR3 is 16 amino acids long. Per the germline V gene, CDR1 is LNHNV and CDR2 is YYDKDF (reference sequence). V was shortened by 2 bases and J by 0 bases, with 11 bases between the two germline ends. CDR3 sequence: CATSRFAGNSNQPQHF. The CDR3 region has the DNA TGTGCCACCAGCAGATTCGCAGGGAATAGCAATCAGCCCCAGCATTTT.

CDR3 amino acids: CASSYAGGGELFF. CDR3 nucleotides: TGTGCCAGCAGCTACGCCGGGGGCGGGGAGCTGTTTTTT. The chain joins TRBV6-5 to TRBJ2-2, with D possibly TRBD2 on 6 matching bases. The CDR3 has 13 amino acids. Germline assignment: CDR1 MNHEY and CDR2 SVGAGI. V lost 6 bases and J lost 7, with 12 bases in between.

The rearrangement uses TRBV7-2 and TRBJ2-7; D perhaps matches TRBD1 (6 bases). Germline CDR1 and CDR2: SGHTA and FQGNSA. Trimming took 2 bases from V and 3 from J, leaving 14 bases between them. This CDR3 has 15 residues. The CDR3 nucleotides are TGTGCCAGCAGCTTAATGGGGGCGGCAGTCTACGAGCAGTACTTC. It translates to CASSLMGAAVYEQYF. Based on the CDR3 plus reference TRBV7-2 and TRBJ2-7, the full variable domain is GAGVSQSPSNKVTEKGKDVELRCDPISGHTALYWYRQSLGQGLEFLIYFQGNSAPDKSGLPSDRFSAERTGGSVSTLTIQRTQQEDSAVYLCASSLMGAAVYEQYFGPGTRLTVT.

The V gene is TRBV7-2, the J gene TRBJ2-2; 10 bases agree with TRBD2. The ends lost 3 bases at V and 0 bases at J; junction bases unmatched: 10. Germline CDR1 is SGHTA and CDR2 is FQGNSA. The CDR3 sequence is 19 residues long. CDR3 sequence: CASSLPGSGGTANTGELFF. The CDR3 coding sequence is TGTGCCAGCAGCTTGCCGGGTAGCGGGGGGACCGCGAACACCGGGGAGCTGTTTTTT.

The chain couples TRBV27 to TRBJ1-1; D gene ambiguous. Trimming took off 6 bases at V and 6 bases at J, with 20 bases between the two ends. Germline V lookup: CDR1 MNHEY, CDR2 SMNVEV (reference sequence). This CDR3 is built from 15 residues. CDR3 in DNA: TGTGCCAGCAGCCGATATGGAAGCAGGAGGCCTGAAGCTTTCTTT. Translated: CASSRYGSRRPEAFF.

This chain uses TRBV5-4 with TRBJ1-4; D might be TRBD1 (6 bases). Germline CDR1 is SGHNT and CDR2 is YYREEE (reference sequence). This CDR3 has 12 amino acids. V was cut by 4 bases and J by 8 bases, with 9 bases left in between. In DNA form, the CDR3 reads TGTGCCAGCAGCCTACAGGGCGAAAAACTGTTTTTT. It specifies CASSLQGEKLFF.

About this clone itself: The junction differs from germline at one of its ends, possibly a read error. The chain carries TRBV7-7 and TRBJ2-5; no firm D call. The germline V gene encodes CDR1 SSHAT and CDR2 FNYEAQ (reference sequence). This CDR3 is 15 amino acids long. The CDR3 coding sequence is TGTGCTAGCAGCTTATCTCCAGCGATGACAGAGACCCAGTACTTC. Protein sequence: CASSLSPAMTETQYF.

V usage is TRBV5-4 and J usage is TRBJ2-7, with a possible D match to TRBD1 (7 bases). CDR3 size: 13 residues. V was pared by 6 bases and J by 6 bases, with 16 bases between. Germline V gene lookup returns CDR1 SGHNT and CDR2 YYREEE (reference sequence). In DNA form, the CDR3 reads TGTGCCAGCACCAAGCCAGGGGGGAGCGAGCAGTACTTC. Translation gives CASTKPGGSEQYF.

V usage is TRBV7-2 and J usage is TRBJ2-7; D is perhaps TRBD1 (5 bases). This CDR3 is 14 amino acids long. Looked up from germline, CDR1 is SGHTA and CDR2 is FQGNSA. V gave up 2 bases and J gave up 7 bases, with 15 bases separating them. CDR3 DNA sequence: TGTGCCAGCAGCTTATATGGCACAGGTCAAGAGCAGTACTTC. Residues: CASSLYGTGQEQYF. Based on the CDR3 plus reference TRBV7-2 and TRBJ2-7, the full variable domain is GAGVSQSPSNKVTEKGKDVELRCDPISGHTALYWYRQSLGQGLEFLIYFQGNSAPDKSGLPSDRFSAERTGGSVSTLTIQRTQQEDSAVYLCASSLYGTGQEQYFGPGTRLTVT.

The chain couples TRBV7-2 to TRBJ1-2; 7 bases agree with TRBD1. CDR3 length equals 14 residues. CDR1 is SGHTA, CDR2 FQGNSA, per germline. J gave up 2 bases and V 5 bases, and 5 bases lay outside the gene matches. The CDR3 region has the DNA TGTGCCAGCAGCCCGGCGGACAGGAACTATGGCTACACCTTC. It translates to CASSPADRNYGYTF.